Below are 24 T cell receptor beta chains sequenced from a single sample in a study of shared clonotypes between healthy human individuals. Using immunoSEQ multiplex PCR, the repertoire was profiled, and TCRdb retains in-frame clones only, with some absent. Here the sample spans a few million clones, around nine tenths being singletons. Material for sequencing was naive CD4+ T cells sorted from blood. Indicated subset: CD45RA+ positively selected. Receptor source: a man aged 18 to 29 in good health.

The chain carries TRBV28 and TRBJ2-3, with no clear D. The CDR3 sequence is 13 residues long. The germline V gene encodes CDR1 MDHEN and CDR2 SYDVKM. With 6 bases removed from V and 5 bases from J, the gap between germline ends came to 12 bases. CDR3 nucleotide sequence: TGTGCCAGCAGCCCTCCGGGCAGAGATACGCAGTATTTT. This codes for CASSPPGRDTQYF.

V gene TRBV5-6 combines with J gene TRBJ2-3; D uncertain. Germline values: CDR1 SGHDT, CDR2 YYEEEE. This CDR3 is built from 16 residues. V gave up 3 bases and J gave up 5 bases, with 19 bases separating them. For the CDR3, the DNA is TGTGCCAGCAGCTCAGAATCAGGACGGCAGCTAGATACGCAGTATTTT. This codes for CASSSESGRQLDTQYF.

The rearrangement uses TRBV5-6 and TRBJ2-1; no reliable D call. Germline V gene data show CDR1 as SGHDT and CDR2 as YYEEEE. This CDR3 region has 16 residues. The germline V and J ends were trimmed by 0 bases and 0 bases, with 10 bases remaining between them. DNA of the CDR3: TGTGCCAGCAGCTTGGTTATGAGGAGCTCCTACAATGAGCAGTTCTTC. Translating it yields CASSLVMRSSYNEQFF. Combining the CDR3 with reference TRBV5-6 and TRBJ2-1 gives the whole variable domain DAGVTQSPTHLIKTRGQQVTLRCSPKSGHDTVSWYQQALGQGPQFIFQYYEEEERQRGNFPDRFSGHQFPNYSSELNVNALLLGDSALYLCASSLVMRSSYNEQFFGPGTRLTVL.

The V gene is TRBV9, the J gene TRBJ1-2; 8 bases agree with TRBD1. This CDR3 contains 15 residues. The germline V gene has CDR1 SGDLS and CDR2 YYNGEE. Trimming cost V 4 bases and J 8 bases; bases outside gene matches: 13. The CDR3 loop is CASSPRTGWAEGYTF. The CDR3, as DNA: TGTGCCAGCAGCCCTAGGACAGGGTGGGCGGAGGGCTACACCTTC.

The rearrangement uses TRBV7-3 and TRBJ2-3; TRBD2 might be the D (5 bases). Germline V CDR1 and CDR2: SGHTA, FQGTGA. Deletions cut 2 bases from V and 4 bases from J, with 13 bases between. CDR3 length equals 15 residues. The DNA of the CDR3 is TGTGCCAGCAGCTTATCGAAGGGAGAGGCAGATACGCAGTATTTT. This translates into CASSLSKGEADTQYF. Complete variable domain (other parts from reference TRBV7-3 and TRBJ2-3): GAGVSQTPSNKVTEKGKYVELRCDPISGHTALYWYRQSLGQGPEFLIYFQGTGAADDSGLPNDRFFAVRPEGSVSTLKIQRTERGDSAVYLCASSLSKGEADTQYFGPGTRLTVL.

The chain carries TRBV19 and TRBJ1-5; D is uncertain. Germline-derived CDR1 and CDR2 are LNHDA and SQIVND (reference sequence). With 2 bases removed from V and 7 bases from J, the gap between germline ends came to 15 bases. CDR3 length equals 15 residues. DNA of the CDR3: TGTGCCAGTAGTATATCGGCAGCAACAGTACAGCCCCAGCATTTT. Amino acids: CASSISAATVQPQHF.

The rearrangement links TRBV29-1 to TRBJ1-1; TRBD1 agrees at 7 bases. Trimming cost V 4 bases and J 5 bases; bases outside gene matches: 10. The length of the CDR3 is 14 residues. The V gene's germline CDR1 is SQVTM and CDR2 ANQGSEA. Here the CDR3 reads CSVAPTGTGTEAFF. The DNA for the CDR3 is TGCAGCGTTGCCCCGACAGGGACGGGGACTGAAGCTTTCTTT.

The chain employs TRBV11-2 and TRBJ2-1, with unresolved D. This CDR3 contains 11 residues. Germline V gene lookup returns CDR1 SGHAT and CDR2 FQNNGV. Trimming shortened V by 5 bases and J by 10 bases, and 9 bases separated the two germline ends. The CDR3 here is CASSLYWEQFF. The CDR3 DNA is TGTGCCAGCAGCCTCTACTGGGAGCAGTTCTTC.

This rearrangement joins TRBV1 to TRBJ1-4. TRBV1 counts as a pseudogene. This CDR3 is 18 amino acids long. The CDR3 sequence: CTSSLPRGRGTENEKLFF. CDR3 nucleotide sequence: TGCACCAGCAGCCTGCCGAGGGGACGGGGGACCGAAAATGAAAAACTGTTTTTT.

The chain has TRBV2 and TRBJ2-7; D perhaps matches TRBD2 (6 bases). Deletions cut 7 bases from V and 6 bases from J, with 22 bases between. Germline V gives CDR1 SNHLY, CDR2 FYNNEI. The CDR3 has 15 amino acids. In DNA, the CDR3 is TGTGCCAGCAATCGGGTAGGGACGGGGGAGCTCGAGCAGTACTTC. Its translation: CASNRVGTGELEQYF.

V gene TRBV28 combines with J gene TRBJ1-4, with D uncertain. Trimming shortened V by 6 bases and J by 8 bases, and 10 bases separated the two germline ends. CDR3 length: 12 residues. In germline, CDR1 is MDHEN, CDR2 SYDVKM. CDR3 region: CASRPEKEKLFF. For the CDR3, the DNA is TGTGCCAGCAGGCCAGAGAAGGAAAAACTGTTTTTT.

This sequence joins TRBV12-5 and TRBJ1-1; no firm D call. Germline V gene lookup returns CDR1 LGHNT and CDR2 FRNRAP. The CDR3 has 14 amino acids. The germline V and J ends were trimmed by 6 bases and 1 base, with 12 bases remaining between them. The CDR3 nucleotides read TGTGCTAGTGGCAGAGGGATTCAGAACACTGAAGCTTTCTTT. Its translation is CASGRGIQNTEAFF.

This chain connects TRBV5-4 to TRBJ1-2; no clear D. The V gene lost 0 bases and the J gene lost 6 bases, with 15 bases spanning the gap. Per the germline V gene, CDR1 is SGHNT and CDR2 is YYREEE (reference sequence). This CDR3 region has 15 residues. DNA of the CDR3: TGTGCCAGCAGCTTGGAGTTTCAGTGGATGGATGGCTACACCTTC. Translating it yields CASSLEFQWMDGYTF.

The chain links TRBV7-9 to TRBJ2-5, with a weak D call TRBD2 (5 bases). Looked up from germline, CDR1 is SEHNR and CDR2 is FQNEAQ (reference sequence). The ends were cut back, 4 bases at V and 5 bases at J, with 17 bases in the middle. This CDR3 contains 15 residues. CDR3 sequence (DNA): TGTGCCAGCAGCTCTATAGACGGGAAAAGGGAGACCCAGTACTTC. This sequence encodes CASSSIDGKRETQYF.

Remarks on this clone: The sample has other DNA sequences that encode this CDR3 too. The chain has TRBV6-1 and TRBJ2-3; D call uncertain. The CDR3 is made up of 14 amino acids. Trimming took 1 base from V and 2 from J, leaving 7 bases between them. Per germline, CDR1 MNHNS and CDR2 SASEGT. CDR3 bases: TGTGCCAGCAGTGAAGTTGGGGTCACAGATACGCAGTATTTT. Its protein is CASSEVGVTDTQYF.

The rearrangement uses TRBV6-5 and TRBJ1-1; D remains unclear. CDR1 and CDR2 from the germline V gene are MNHEY and SVGAGI. This CDR3 region has 15 residues. V shed 2 bases and J shed 0 bases, with 10 bases lying between them. For the CDR3, the DNA is TGTGCCAGCAGTTACAGGCCGAGCATGAACACTGAAGCTTTCTTT. Its translation is CASSYRPSMNTEAFF.

The rearrangement uses TRBV6-6 and TRBJ1-6, with D possibly matching TRBD1 (5 bases). Germline V lookup: CDR1 MNHNY, CDR2 SVGAGI (reference sequence). V was shortened by 6 bases and J by 5 bases, with 14 bases between the two germline ends. The CDR3 consists of 15 residues. CDR3 amino acids: CASSRGAGNNSPLHF. The CDR3 nucleotides read TGTGCCAGCAGCAGAGGGGCAGGGAATAATTCACCCCTCCACTTT.

The CDR3 here is CASSFGALTGELFF. Written as DNA, the CDR3 is TGTGCCAGCAGCTTCGGAGCCCTGACCGGGGAGCTGTTTTTT. This chain links TRBV13 with TRBJ2-2, with D hard to call. The germline V and J ends were trimmed by 3 bases and 5 bases, with 10 bases remaining between them. CDR1 and CDR2 (germline): PRHDT, FYEKMQ (reference sequence). This CDR3 region has 14 residues. Variable domain in full (rest from reference TRBV13 and TRBJ2-2): AAGVIQSPRHLIKEKRETATLKCYPIPRHDTVYWYQQGPGQDPQFLISFYEKMQSDKGSIPDRFSAQQFSDYHSELNMSSLELGDSALYFCASSFGALTGELFFGEGSRLTVL.

The chain is built from TRBV18 and TRBJ1-1; the D is unclear. The CDR3 runs 14 residues. Germline V lookup: CDR1 KGHSH, CDR2 LQKENI. Trimming took 8 bases from V and 1 from J, leaving 14 bases between them. The CDR3 loop is CASTLNPRNTEAFF. CDR3 in DNA: TGTGCCAGCACCCTAAATCCCAGGAACACTGAAGCTTTCTTT. Based on the CDR3 plus reference TRBV18 and TRBJ1-1, the full variable domain is NAGVMQNPRHLVRRRGQEARLRCSPMKGHSHVYWYRQLPEEGLKFMVYLQKENIIDESGMPKERFSAEFPKEGPSILRIQQVVRGDSAAYFCASTLNPRNTEAFFGQGTRLTVV.

The chain uses TRBV2 and TRBJ2-3, with D possibly called TRBD1 or TRBD2 (5 bases each). V lost 4 bases and J 5 bases, leaving 22 bases between the germline ends. The germline CDR1 and CDR2 sequences are SNHLY and FYNNEI. The CDR3 has 17 amino acids. The CDR3, as DNA: TGTGCCAGCAGTGGGGGTGGGACCCTACAGGTTCTAGATACGCAGTATTTT. Translation: CASSGGGTLQVLDTQYF.

Details on this clone: Other DNA sequences within the sample encode an identical CDR3. The chain carries TRBV28 and TRBJ2-2; D call uncertain. This CDR3 spans 12 amino acids. V was clipped by 1 base and J by 6 bases, with 3 bases between them. The germline gives CDR1 MDHEN, CDR2 SYDVKM. Here the CDR3 DNA reads TGTGCCAGCAGTTTATACCCCGGGGAGCTGTTTTTT. This encodes CASSLYPGELFF.

V is TRBV7-9 and J is TRBJ1-4, with D possibly TRBD1 on 5 matching bases. With 7 bases removed from V and 1 base from J, the gap between germline ends came to 10 bases. The CDR3 sequence is 14 residues long. Germline values: CDR1 SEHNR, CDR2 FQNEAQ (reference sequence). This chain's CDR3 is CASTKDITNEKLFF. CDR3 DNA sequence: TGTGCCAGCACCAAGGACATAACTAATGAAAAACTGTTTTTT.

About this clone: Within the sample, other DNA sequences also encode this same CDR3. The chain carries TRBV7-2 and TRBJ2-5; 8 nucleotides match TRBD1. J was trimmed by 2 bases and V by 5 bases; bases with no gene match: 1. CDR3 length equals 13 residues. Germline assignment: CDR1 SGHTA and CDR2 FQGNSA. Here the CDR3 DNA reads TGTGCCAGCAGCCGGGACAGGCAAGAGACCCAGTACTTC. Amino acid sequence: CASSRDRQETQYF.

This chain links TRBV6-1 with TRBJ2-4; tentative D call: TRBD2 (6 bases). Germline CDR1 reads MNHNS; CDR2 reads SASEGT. This CDR3 has 13 amino acids. CDR3 DNA sequence: TGTGCTGGCGGGGAGATCAGCAAAAACATTCAGTACTTC. Its protein is CAGGEISKNIQYF.